This T cell receptor (beta chain) was observed in a study of PD-L1 blockade in urothelial cancer. The overall study: Patients commenced intravenous atezolizumab, 1,200 mg every 3 weeks, in 2014. Treatment start was followed by blood analysis at 3 weeks (second dose) and again at 6 weeks. T cell content in blood samples showed a median of around 140,000.

The CDR3 has 15 amino acids. Sequencing was performed with immunoSEQ multiplex PCR; in TCRdb, only in-frame clones are kept and a portion is missing. The sample has about 39,000 clones; about 89% are singletons. Patients were living with locally advanced or metastatic urothelial carcinoma. The chain combines TRBV21-1 with TRBJ2-3; the DNA was not compared with TRBD1, the D call given in the table. TRBV21-1 is a pseudogene locus. The clonotype comes from a man in his 60s with urothelial cancer. The material was PBMCs, obtained around atezolizumab (anti-PD-L1) treatment. Here the CDR3 DNA reads TGTGCCAGCAGCAAAGCGGCTTTACGCACAGATACGCAGTATTTT. It codes for CASSKAALRTDTQYF.